This T cell receptor beta chain was sequenced in a study of blood T cells in healthy people across ages. Study-wide findings and caveats: Older age went with lower TCR beta diversity per million T cells, in a roughly linear way. The unsorted PBMCs prevented any conclusive comparison of naive versus antigen-experienced cells. Naive CD4+ cell counts and diversity both ran higher in long-lived than in aged donors.

Per sample, no less than 6 micrograms of total RNA were extracted. With 4 bases removed from V and 4 bases from J, the gap between germline ends came to 16 bases. Germline assignment: CDR1 MNHEY and CDR2 SVGAGI. CDR3 length: 15 amino acids. Concerning this clonotype: Its antigen is currently unknown.

Combining a sample-barcoded 5' primer with a J-beta primer mix, a second PCR ran for roughly 7 to 12 cycles. MiXCR, run by TCRdb on the 5' RACE reads, gives a single entry per CDR3 protein. This sample carries about 1.5 million distinct CDR3 sequences, about 42% of them seen once, and the ten largest clones take about 4%. What was sequenced was blood. This TCR came from a woman aged 18-29 years in good health. The V and J genes are TRBV6-5 and TRBJ1-2, with D unclear. The CDR3 loop is CASSFARTRFYGYTF. CDR3 nucleotides: TGTGCCAGCAGTTTTGCGAGGACCCGATTCTATGGCTACACCTTC.